This TCR beta chain was recorded in a study of blood T cell repertoires in COVID-19. Across the study: Sources were T cells, B-cell-depleted T cells, or PBMCs; the material itself was cDNA or gDNA.

Some clones are missing from TCRdb's copy, which holds only in-frame ones; the method was immunoSEQ multiplex PCR. The sample lists approximately 260,000 clones; 80% to 85% were seen once. The clonotype was recovered from a man aged 50 to 59 who had recovered from COVID-19. The sample consisted of PBMCs or T cells enriched from blood (not recorded which).

CDR3 sequence (DNA): TGTGCTAGTGGTTTGGGAGGGACAGGGTCTAGGGGTGAGCAGTTCTTC. Protein: CASGLGGTGSRGEQFF. This sequence joins TRBV12-5 and TRBJ2-1; 9 positions match TRBD1. The germline V gene encodes CDR1 LGHNT and CDR2 FRNRAP. J was trimmed by 9 bases and V by 1 base; bases with no gene match: 10. CDR3 size: 16 residues.